This TCR beta chain appears in the sequencing data of a study of PD-L1 blockade in urothelial cancer. Profiled with immunoSEQ multiplex PCR; TCRdb holds only in-frame clones, not every one. This sample has about 130,000 clones, with 70% to 85% found just once. The time point here: pretreatment peripheral blood. Germline CDR1 reads MNHEY; CDR2 reads SVGAGI. The V gene lost 4 bases and the J gene lost 0 bases, with 13 bases spanning the gap. This CDR3 comprises 16 residues. This clonotype was sampled from a man aged 45-65 years with urothelial cancer. Here the sequenced sample was PBMCs, taken around atezolizumab (anti-PD-L1) treatment. The rearrangement joins TRBV6-5 to TRBJ1-3, with a possible D match to TRBD1 (5 bases). CDR3 amino acids: CASSSPTVHSGNTIYF. In nucleotides, the CDR3 is TGTGCCAGCAGTTCCCCGACAGTTCACTCTGGAAACACCATATATTTT.